These T cell receptor beta chains were read from a single sample in a study of CD8+CD57+ T cells in acquired aplastic anemia. TCRdb recomputed calls from the reads with MiXCR, one row per CDR3 protein. This sample carries more than 150,000 distinct CDR3 sequences, around half of them seen once, and the ten largest clones take 2.5% to 3.5%. The specimen was sorted CD4+, CD8+, or CD8+CD57+ T cells (not recorded which) from PBMCs. Receptors originate from a human donor in good health. The CDR3 runs from the conserved cysteine through the conserved F or W. Fields, in order: CDR3 length, J gene, clone size, V gene, D gene, CDR3 protein, CDR3 DNA. D genes are given only for firm matches. Size values are once, few and many counts, or a class for expanded clones, and some rows have none.

14 TRBJ1-3 many TRBV6-1 - CASSLGTPGNTIYF TGTGCCAGCAGTCTAGGGACACCTGGAAACACCATATATTTT
13 TRBJ2-7 - TRBV4-1 - CASSQSSVYEQYF TGCGCCAGCAGCCAATCGTCCGTCTACGAGCAGTACTTC
15 TRBJ2-1 many TRBV5-1 - CASSFWGVGQTEQFF TGCGCCAGCAGCTTTTGGGGAGTAGGACAGACAGAGCAGTTCTTC
14 TRBJ2-5 - TRBV24-1 - CATSDSRGLGTQYF TGTGCCACCAGTGATTCTCGAGGGCTAGGGACCCAGTACTTC
15 TRBJ2-1 few TRBV3-1 - CASSPRGSGTGEQFF TGTGCCAGCAGCCCCCGCGGTAGCGGGACAGGTGAGCAGTTCTTC
12 TRBJ1-1 few TRBV7-9 - CASSLGGDEAFF TGTGCCAGCAGCTTAGGGGGGGATGAAGCTTTCTTT
14 TRBJ1-2 - TRBV24-1 - CATRGGPGEGGYTF TGTGCCACCAGGGGAGGGCCAGGGGAAGGAGGCTACACCTTC
13 TRBJ1-3 many TRBV7-9 - CASSLGLGNTIYF TGTGCCAGCAGCTTAGGCCTGGGGAACACCATATATTTT
13 TRBJ2-7 - TRBV19 - CASSGPMSYEQYF TGTGCCAGTAGTGGCCCCATGTCATACGAGCAGTACTTC
13 TRBJ2-5 few TRBV29-1 - CSVHPRVSGTQYF TGCAGCGTCCACCCAAGGGTTTCGGGGACCCAGTACTTC
13 TRBJ2-1 - TRBV19 TRBD2 CASSIDGTILKFF TGTGCCAGTAGTATAGACGGGACTATTTTAAAGTTCTTC
13 TRBJ2-7 few TRBV20-1 - CSASWDWGYEQYF TGCAGTGCTAGCTGGGACTGGGGCTACGAGCAGTACTTC
16 TRBJ2-2 many TRBV11-2 TRBD2 CASSPGLAGVSGELFF TGTGCCAGCAGCCCGGGACTAGCGGGAGTATCCGGGGAGCTGTTTTTT
16 TRBJ2-3 - TRBV20-1 - CSPRSVSGTSTDTQYF TGCAGTCCGCGAAGCGTTAGCGGAACTAGCACAGATACGCAGTATTTT
14 TRBJ1-6 - TRBV2 - CASSEDSRNSPLHF TGTGCCAGCAGTGAGGACAGTAGGAATTCACCCCTCCACTTT
11 TRBJ2-7 few TRBV7-8 - CASSEASEQYF TGTGCCAGCAGCGAAGCAAGCGAGCAGTACTTC